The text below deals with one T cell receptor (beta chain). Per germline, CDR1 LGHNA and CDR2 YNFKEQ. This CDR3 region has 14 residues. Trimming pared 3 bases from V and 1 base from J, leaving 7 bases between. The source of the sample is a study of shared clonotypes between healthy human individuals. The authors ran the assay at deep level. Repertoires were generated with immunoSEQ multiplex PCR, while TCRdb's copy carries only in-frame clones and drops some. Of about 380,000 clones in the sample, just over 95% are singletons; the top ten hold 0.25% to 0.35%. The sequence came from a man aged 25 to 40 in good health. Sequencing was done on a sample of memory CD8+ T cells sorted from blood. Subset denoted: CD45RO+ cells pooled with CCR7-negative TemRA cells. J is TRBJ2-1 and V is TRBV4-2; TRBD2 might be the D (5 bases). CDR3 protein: CASSHRGSYNEQFF. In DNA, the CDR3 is TGTGCCAGCAGCCACCGGGGATCCTACAATGAGCAGTTCTTC.